This T cell receptor (beta chain) derives from a study of blood T cell repertoires in COVID-19. Study at large: Acute-phase and convalescent COVID-19 samples originated in the United States, Italy and Spain. Sources were T cells, B-cell-depleted T cells, or PBMCs; the material itself was cDNA or gDNA.

This clone showed up just once. V shed 3 bases and J 0 bases; nucleotides not matched to a gene: 6. The V gene's germline CDR1 is SEHNR and CDR2 FQNEAQ (reference sequence). The CDR3 contains 18 residues. TCRdb's table, derived via immunoSEQ multiplex PCR, lists solely in-frame clones and lacks some. Altogether a few hundred thousand clones are present, more than 65% being singletons, with the ten largest covering less than 15%. The chain couples TRBV7-9 to TRBJ2-1; 12 bases are shared with TRBD2. The material sequenced was peripheral blood. This clonotype originated in a human donor in a cohort sampled during active COVID-19. The CDR3 DNA sequence: TGTGCCAGCAGCTTGTCTAGCGGGAGGGGAAGCTCCTACAATGAGCAGTTCTTC. This gives the protein CASSLSSGRGSSYNEQFF.